These T cell receptor beta chains were read from a single sample in a study of cytomegalovirus exposure and HLA in healthy donors. Generated by immunoSEQ multiplex PCR, the TCRdb table keeps only in-frame clones and is missing some. The data hold about 89,000 clones, with around 67% observed a single time. What was sequenced was PBMCs. The origin of the receptors is a human donor in good health. Both conserved end residues are part of each CDR3. The order of the fields is D gene, J gene, V gene, clone size, CDR3 DNA, CDR3 protein. The D gene is left open where the match is weak. Clone size is not always given. Where it is, it says once, few, many or a class for expanded clones.

TRBD1	TRBJ1-2	TRBV5-1	NA	TGCGCCAGCAGCTTTTCAGGGACAGACTATGGCTACACCTTC	CASSFSGTDYGYTF
NA	TRBJ2-2	TRBV29-1	NA	TGCAGCGTTAGGGGGGGGCCAGGGGCCGGGGAGCTGTTTTTT	CSVRGGPGAGELFF
NA	TRBJ2-6	TRBV7-7	once	TGTGCCAGCAGCTTGCTTTCCGTCCGGGAAAAATTCTCTGGGGCCAACGTCCTGACTTTC	CASSLLSVREKFSGANVLTF
TRBD1	TRBJ2-1	TRBV7-6	NA	TGTGCCAGCAGCTTAGTTTGGTGGGACAGGGAGAGCTCCTACAATGAGCAGTTCTTC	CASSLVWWDRESSYNEQFF
NA	TRBJ1-4	TRBV6-5	NA	TGTGCCAGCAGGATGCAGGGAGGACGGGAAAAACTGTTTTTT	CASRMQGGREKLFF
NA	TRBJ2-7	TRBV6-6	NA	TGTGCCAGCAAGCCAGGGATGAACGAGCAGTACTTC	CASKPGMNEQYF
NA	TRBJ1-3	TRBV10-3	few	TGTGCCATCAGGACAGGATCGGGAAACACCATATATTTT	CAIRTGSGNTIYF
NA	TRBJ1-2	TRBV29-1	NA	TGCAGCGTTCGGACAGCGAAGGCTTCCTATGGCTACACCTTC	CSVRTAKASYGYTF
NA	TRBJ1-4	TRBV19	NA	TGTGCCAGTAGTATTGGCGGGGGGCAGGGTGAAAAACTGTTTTTT	CASSIGGGQGEKLFF
NA	TRBJ2-5	TRBV2	few	TGTGCCAGCCCCGGCCCCGCCGGAGAAGAGACCCAGTACTTC	CASPGPAGEETQYF
NA	TRBJ1-5	TRBV4-2	few	TGTGCCAGCAGCCAAGGAAACAGGGGCAATCAGCCCCAGCATTTT	CASSQGNRGNQPQHF
TRBD1	TRBJ1-6	TRBV25-1	NA	TGTGCCAGCAGTGAATACGGGACAGGTTCACAATCACCCCTCCACTTT	CASSEYGTGSQSPLHF
TRBD1	TRBJ2-5	TRBV29-1	NA	TGCAGCGTTGATTTTCCAGGGGGCCCGGAGACCCAGTACTTC	CSVDFPGGPETQYF
NA	TRBJ2-7	TRBV19	NA	TGTGCCAGTAGTATAGGTAGTCAGGACTACGAGCAGTACTTC	CASSIGSQDYEQYF
NA	TRBJ1-6	TRBV9	few	TGTGCCAGCAGCCTCAGCGCCCGGAGCTCCTATAATTCACCCCTCCACTTT	CASSLSARSSYNSPLHF
NA	TRBJ2-1	TRBV7-3	NA	TGTGCCAGCAGCCTTAATGATCGGAATGAGCAGTTCTTC	CASSLNDRNEQFF
NA	TRBJ2-3	TRBV4-2	NA	TGTGCCAGCAGCCAAGGGAAAGGTGGAGGGGCTAGCACAGATACGCAGTATTTT	CASSQGKGGGASTDTQYF
NA	TRBJ2-5	TRBV18	NA	TGTGCCAGCTCACCACCGGCAGAGACCCAGTACTTC	CASSPPAETQYF
NA	TRBJ1-1	TRBV27	NA	TGTGCCAGCAGTCCCCGACAGAGTGAAGCTTTCTTT	CASSPRQSEAFF
TRBD2	TRBJ2-5	TRBV30	NA	TGTGCCTGGGCGAGGACTAGCGGGGGGTTAGGAGAGACCCAGTACTTC	CAWARTSGGLGETQYF
TRBD1	TRBJ2-7	TRBV9	few	TGTGCCAGCAGCGTTGGATTGGGACAGTACGAGCAGTACTTC	CASSVGLGQYEQYF
TRBD2	TRBJ2-7	TRBV4-3	NA	TGCGCCAGCAGCCAAGATCGTGGGGGGGCCTACGAGCAGTACTTC	CASSQDRGGAYEQYF
NA	TRBJ1-4	TRBV2	NA	TGTGCCAGCAGTGTCCTTGGCAGATGGTCTAATGAAAAACTGTTTTTT	CASSVLGRWSNEKLFF
TRBD1	TRBJ2-5	TRBV4-3	few	TGCGCCAGCAGCCAAGAAGGGCCGGGACAGGGAGCGGAGACCCAGTACTTC	CASSQEGPGQGAETQYF
NA	TRBJ2-7	TRBV14	NA	TGTGCCAGCAGCCCATTGACAGGCCTCGCGAGGGGGCAGTACTTC	CASSPLTGLARGQYF
TRBD2	TRBJ2-7	TRBV7-6	few	TGTGCCAGCAGCTTAGGAGCGGGGCAGACCTACGAGCAGTACTTC	CASSLGAGQTYEQYF
TRBD1	TRBJ2-4	TRBV15	once	TGTGCCACCAGCAGAATCTCCTGGGACAGGGTAAACATTCAGTACTTC	CATSRISWDRVNIQYF
NA	TRBJ1-2	TRBV27	NA	TGTGCCAGCAGTTTAGGGGCAGGGGATGGCTACACCTTC	CASSLGAGDGYTF
NA	TRBJ2-7	TRBV5-1	few	TGCGCCAGCAGCTTGGGGATCGGGTACGAGCAGTACTTC	CASSLGIGYEQYF
NA	TRBJ1-2	TRBV29-1	NA	TGCAGCGTTGGAGCAGGGAACAAAAACTATGGCTACACCTTC	CSVGAGNKNYGYTF
TRBD2	TRBJ2-1	TRBV9	NA	TGTGCCAGCAGCGTAAACTGGGGGGGGGTCAATGAGCAGTTCTTC	CASSVNWGGVNEQFF